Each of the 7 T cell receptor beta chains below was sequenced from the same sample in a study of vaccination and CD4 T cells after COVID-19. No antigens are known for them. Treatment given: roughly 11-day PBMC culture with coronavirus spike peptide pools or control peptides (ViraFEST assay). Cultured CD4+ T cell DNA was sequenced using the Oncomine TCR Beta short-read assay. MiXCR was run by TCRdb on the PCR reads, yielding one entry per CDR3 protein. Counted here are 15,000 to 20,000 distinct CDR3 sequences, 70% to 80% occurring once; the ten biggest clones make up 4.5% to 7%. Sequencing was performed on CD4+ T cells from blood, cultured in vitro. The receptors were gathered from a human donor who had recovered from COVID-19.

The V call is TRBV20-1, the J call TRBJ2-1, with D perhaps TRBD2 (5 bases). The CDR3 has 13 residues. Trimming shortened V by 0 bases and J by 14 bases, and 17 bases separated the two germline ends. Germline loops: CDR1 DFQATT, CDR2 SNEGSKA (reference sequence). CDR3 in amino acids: CSARESGMGREFF. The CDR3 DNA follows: TGCAGTGCTAGAGAAAGCGGTATGGGCCGGGAGTTCTTC.

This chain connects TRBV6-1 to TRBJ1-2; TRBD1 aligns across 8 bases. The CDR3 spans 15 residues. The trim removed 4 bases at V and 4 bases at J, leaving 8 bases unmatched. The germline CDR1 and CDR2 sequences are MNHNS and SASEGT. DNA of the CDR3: TGTGCCAGCAGTGCTGAGACAGGGGCCTTCTATGGCTACACCTTC. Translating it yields CASSAETGAFYGYTF.

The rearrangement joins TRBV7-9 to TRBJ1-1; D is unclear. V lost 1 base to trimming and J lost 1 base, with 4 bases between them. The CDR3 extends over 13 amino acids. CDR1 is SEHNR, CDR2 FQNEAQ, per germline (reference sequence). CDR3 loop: CASSLVPNTEAFF. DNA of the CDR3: TGTGCCAGCAGCTTAGTGCCGAACACTGAAGCTTTCTTT.

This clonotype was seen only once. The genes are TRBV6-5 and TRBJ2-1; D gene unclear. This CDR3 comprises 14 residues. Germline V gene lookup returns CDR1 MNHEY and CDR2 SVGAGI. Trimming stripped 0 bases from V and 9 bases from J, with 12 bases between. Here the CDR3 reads CASSYSLVGGEQFF. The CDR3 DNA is TGTGCCAGCAGTTACTCGTTAGTGGGCGGTGAGCAGTTCTTC.

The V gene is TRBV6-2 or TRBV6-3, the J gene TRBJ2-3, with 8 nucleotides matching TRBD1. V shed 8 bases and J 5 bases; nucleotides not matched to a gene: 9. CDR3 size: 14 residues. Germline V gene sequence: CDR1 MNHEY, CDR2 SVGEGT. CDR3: CASGTQGERDTQYF. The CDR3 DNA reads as TGTGCCAGCGGCACACAGGGGGAACGAGATACGCAGTATTTT.

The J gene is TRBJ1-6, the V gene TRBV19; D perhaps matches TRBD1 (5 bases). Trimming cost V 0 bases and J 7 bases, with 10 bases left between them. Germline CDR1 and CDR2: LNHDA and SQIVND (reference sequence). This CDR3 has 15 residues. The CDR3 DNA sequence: TGTGCCAGTAGTATAGACCGGGGCCAAAATTCACCCCTCCACTTT. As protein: CASSIDRGQNSPLHF.

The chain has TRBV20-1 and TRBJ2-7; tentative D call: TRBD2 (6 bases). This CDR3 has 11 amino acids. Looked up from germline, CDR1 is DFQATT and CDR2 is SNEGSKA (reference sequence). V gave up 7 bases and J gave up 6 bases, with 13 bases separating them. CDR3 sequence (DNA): TGCAGTGTCCCTTACGGGGGCGAGCAGTACTTC. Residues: CSVPYGGEQYF.